The 19 T cell receptor beta chains presented below share a single source sample, sequenced in a study of memory CD4+ T cells and cytomegalovirus serostatus. Sequenced by immunoSEQ multiplex PCR; TCRdb stores in-frame clones only, minus some. The data show more than 55,000 clones, approximately 85% seen once. Single viable CD3+CD4+CD8-CD45RO+ cells were sorted as the memory CD4+ T cells. Input material: memory CD4+ T cells from blood. Receptors were obtained from an adult in good health and CMV-seronegative.

This chain links TRBV11-2 with TRBJ1-2, with D perhaps matching TRBD1 (6 bases). V lost 3 bases and J 8 bases, leaving 19 bases between the germline ends. This CDR3 region has 15 residues. Germline V gives CDR1 SGHAT, CDR2 FQNNGV. The CDR3: CASSFRGSQPSGYTF. CDR3 in DNA: TGTGCCAGCAGCTTTAGGGGGTCTCAACCGAGCGGCTACACCTTC.

This chain uses TRBV28 with TRBJ1-4; D not resolved. The V and J ends lost 3 bases and 0 bases respectively, with 8 bases between them. Germline-derived CDR1 and CDR2 are MDHEN and SYDVKM. This CDR3 region has 15 residues. The CDR3: CASSLTVATNEKLFF. The CDR3 region has the DNA TGTGCCAGCAGTTTGACGGTTGCAACTAATGAAAAACTGTTTTTT.

The genes are TRBV19 and TRBJ1-5, with D uncertain. The germline gives CDR1 LNHDA, CDR2 SQIVND (reference sequence). The CDR3 spans 13 residues. V lost 5 bases and J lost 0, with 5 bases in between. The DNA of the CDR3 is TGTGCCAGTAGTGTGGGTAGCAATCAGCCCCAGCATTTT. Amino acids: CASSVGSNQPQHF.

The chain combines TRBV27 with TRBJ2-1; a weak D match, TRBD2 (5 bases). Germline V lookup: CDR1 MNHEY, CDR2 SMNVEV (reference sequence). The CDR3 has 13 amino acids. Trimming removed 7 bases at V and 4 bases at J, with 11 bases between. CDR3 loop: CASKRRGYNEQFF. In DNA form, the CDR3 reads TGTGCCAGCAAGAGAAGAGGGTACAATGAGCAGTTCTTC.

This rearrangement joins TRBV7-2 to TRBJ2-5; 8 bases map to TRBD2. With 5 bases clipped from V and 4 bases from J, the junction kept 12 bases outside the gene matches. The CDR3 contains 16 residues. From germline, CDR1 is SGHTA and CDR2 FQGNSA. The CDR3 loop is CASSKRASGLGETQYF. The CDR3 DNA sequence: TGTGCCAGCAGCAAGCGGGCTAGCGGGCTGGGAGAGACCCAGTACTTC.

This rearrangement joins TRBV5-1 to TRBJ1-4; D call uncertain. This CDR3 contains 15 residues. Germline-derived CDR1 and CDR2 are SGHRS and YFSETQ. The ends were cut back, 0 bases at V and 10 bases at J, with 16 bases in the middle. The CDR3 spells CASSLVGSEGGKLFF. DNA for the CDR3: TGCGCCAGCAGCTTGGTTGGGTCGGAGGGCGGAAAACTGTTTTTT. Supplemented by reference TRBV5-1 and TRBJ1-4, the full variable domain reads KAGVTQTPRYLIKTRGQQVTLSCSPISGHRSVSWYQQTPGQGLQFLFEYFSETQRNKGNFPGRFSGRQFSNSRSEMNVSTLELGDSALYLCASSLVGSEGGKLFFGSGTQLSVL.

The chain links TRBV7-9 to TRBJ2-2, with 9 positions matching TRBD2. After removal of 5 bases from V and 7 bases from J, the junction contained 17 bases not matched to a gene. The CDR3 contains 18 residues. The V gene's germline CDR1 is SEHNR and CDR2 FQNEAQ (reference sequence). CDR3 in amino acids: CASSPGGLAGIGVGELFF. Written as DNA, the CDR3 is TGTGCCAGCAGCCCGGGCGGGCTAGCGGGAATCGGGGTCGGGGAGCTGTTTTTT.

V is TRBV6-5 and J is TRBJ1-2; D perhaps matches TRBD1 (5 bases). The CDR3 covers 13 residues. Germline V gene sequence: CDR1 MNHEY, CDR2 SVGAGI. V was shortened by 5 bases and J by 4 bases, with 11 bases between the two germline ends. CDR3 sequence: CASSPGPTYGYTF. The CDR3 region has the DNA TGTGCCAGCAGTCCGGGACCCACCTATGGCTACACCTTC.

This clone has just a few counts. The V and J genes are TRBV2 and TRBJ1-1; D remains unclear. Germline V CDR1 and CDR2: SNHLY, FYNNEI. This CDR3 is built from 13 residues. V shed 4 bases and J shed 3 bases, with 9 bases lying between them. The CDR3 region has the DNA TGTGCCAGCAGTGCCCGATTGGACACTGAAGCTTTCTTT. Amino acid sequence: CASSARLDTEAFF. Filled out from reference TRBV2 and TRBJ1-1, the complete variable domain reads EPEVTQTPSHQVTQMGQEVILRCVPISNHLYFYWYRQILGQKVEFLVSFYNNEISEKSEIFDDQFSVERPDGSNFTLKIRSTKLEDSAMYFCASSARLDTEAFFGQGTRLTVV.

This clone has a single count. This sequence joins TRBV6-5 and TRBJ1-2; 8 positions match TRBD1. The V gene's germline CDR1 is MNHEY and CDR2 SVGAGI. Unmatched junction bases numbered 5, after V lost 5 bases and J lost 6 bases. The CDR3 covers 13 residues. This CDR3 reads CASSTGGTDGYTF. CDR3 nucleotide sequence: TGTGCCAGCAGTACAGGGGGAACCGATGGCTACACCTTC.

The V and J genes are TRBV7-8 and TRBJ2-3, with TRBD2 matching 11 bases. The CDR3 sequence is 16 residues long. Germline trimming cut 1 base from V and 0 bases from J; bases unmatched to any gene: 0. CDR1 is SGHVS, CDR2 FQNEAQ, per germline. The CDR3 sequence: CASSLGTSGSTDTQYF. The CDR3 bases are TGTGCCAGCAGCTTAGGGACTAGCGGGAGCACAGATACGCAGTATTTT.

This chain connects TRBV19 to TRBJ2-2; perhaps TRBD1 as D (5 bases). The CDR3 sequence is 17 residues long. CDR1 LNHDA and CDR2 SQIVND come from the germline V gene (reference sequence). V lost 5 bases and J 1 base, leaving 17 bases between the germline ends. CDR3: CASSPSRQRLNTGELFF. CDR3 sequence (DNA): TGTGCCAGTAGTCCCTCCCGACAGCGCTTGAACACCGGGGAGCTGTTTTTT.

The rearrangement uses TRBV4-1 and TRBJ1-5; 10 nucleotides align to TRBD1. Germline values: CDR1 MGHRA, CDR2 YSYEKL. V was clipped by 1 base and J by 1 base; unmatched bases: 7. This CDR3 has 18 residues. The CDR3 reads CASSQGGQGIRSNQPQHF. The DNA of the CDR3 is TGCGCCAGCAGCCAAGGGGGACAGGGGATTCGGAGCAATCAGCCCCAGCATTTT.

The chain uses TRBV4-1 and TRBJ1-5; maybe TRBD1 (6 bases). Germline loops: CDR1 MGHRA, CDR2 YSYEKL. The CDR3 spans 18 residues. V was cut by 2 bases and J by 2 bases, with 19 bases left in between. Here the CDR3 reads CASSQPRTARNGNQPQHF. Here the CDR3 DNA reads TGCGCCAGCAGCCAACCTAGGACAGCTAGAAACGGCAATCAGCCCCAGCATTTT.

The chain joins TRBV5-4 to TRBJ2-1, with 10 bases matching TRBD2. There are 15 residues in the CDR3. V lost 0 bases, J lost 6 bases, and 3 bases stayed unmatched. Germline lookup yields CDR1 SGHNT and CDR2 YYREEE (reference sequence). In nucleotides, the CDR3 is TGTGCCAGCAGCTTGGCCGCTAGCGGGAGCAATGAGCAGTTCTTC. This codes for CASSLAASGSNEQFF.

This sequence joins TRBV28 and TRBJ2-3; 7 positions match TRBD1. The CDR3 covers 13 residues. Trimming at V came to 4 bases and at J to 5 bases, leaving 3 bases not matched to a gene. Germline V CDR1 and CDR2: MDHEN, SYDVKM. This CDR3 is CASSSRQGDTQYF. CDR3 sequence (DNA): TGTGCCAGCAGTTCACGACAGGGAGATACGCAGTATTTT. The complete variable domain, with remaining parts taken from reference TRBV28 and TRBJ2-3, reads DVKVTQSSRYLVKRTGEKVFLECVQDMDHENMFWYRQDPGLGLRLIYFSYDVKMKEKGDIPEGYSVSREKKERFSLILESASTNQTSMYLCASSSRQGDTQYFGPGTRLTVL.

This chain joins TRBV6-1 and TRBJ1-5; no definite D call. The CDR3 runs to 11 residues. In germline, CDR1 is MNHNS, CDR2 SASEGT. V lost 4 bases and J 4 bases, leaving 2 bases between the germline ends. The CDR3 protein is CASSGNQPQHF. In DNA form, the CDR3 reads TGTGCCAGCAGTGGGAATCAGCCCCAGCATTTT.

The CDR3 region is CASSPPAGPTEQYF. The CDR3 nucleotides read TGTGCCAGCTCACCCCCAGCGGGCCCGACAGAGCAGTACTTC. The chain recombines TRBV18 with TRBJ2-7; D might be TRBD2 (6 bases). The CDR3 is 14 residues long. The ends were cut back, 3 bases at V and 7 bases at J, with 16 bases in the middle. The V gene's germline CDR1 is KGHSH and CDR2 LQKENI.

CDR3 in amino acids: CASSSGEGTEAFF. In DNA, the CDR3 is TGTGCCAGCAGTTCGGGGGAGGGCACTGAAGCTTTCTTT. The rearrangement uses TRBV6-6 and TRBJ1-1; D is perhaps TRBD1 (5 bases). Looked up from germline, CDR1 is MNHNY and CDR2 is SVGAGI (reference sequence). Trimming shortened V by 4 bases and J by 4 bases, and 10 bases separated the two germline ends. This CDR3 is 13 amino acids long.